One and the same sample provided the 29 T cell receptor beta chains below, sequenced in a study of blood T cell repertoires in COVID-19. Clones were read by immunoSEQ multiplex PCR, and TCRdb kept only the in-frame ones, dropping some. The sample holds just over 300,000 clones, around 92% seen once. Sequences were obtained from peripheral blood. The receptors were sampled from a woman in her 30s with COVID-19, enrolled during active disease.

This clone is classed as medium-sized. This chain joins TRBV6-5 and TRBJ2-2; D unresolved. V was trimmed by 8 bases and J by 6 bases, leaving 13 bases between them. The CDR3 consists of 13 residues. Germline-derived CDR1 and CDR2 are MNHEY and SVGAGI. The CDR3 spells CASSRGEAGELFF. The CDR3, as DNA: TGTGCCAGCTCAAGAGGAGAGGCCGGGGAGCTGTTTTTT.

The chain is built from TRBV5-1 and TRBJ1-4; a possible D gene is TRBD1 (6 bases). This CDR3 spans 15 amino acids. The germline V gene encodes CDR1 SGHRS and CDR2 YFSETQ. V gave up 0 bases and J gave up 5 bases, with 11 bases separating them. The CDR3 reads CASSLGQARNEKLFF. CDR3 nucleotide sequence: TGCGCCAGCAGCTTGGGACAGGCACGGAATGAAAAACTGTTTTTT. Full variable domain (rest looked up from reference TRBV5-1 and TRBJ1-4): KAGVTQTPRYLIKTRGQQVTLSCSPISGHRSVSWYQQTPGQGLQFLFEYFSETQRNKGNFPGRFSGRQFSNSRSEMNVSTLELGDSALYLCASSLGQARNEKLFFGSGTQLSVL.

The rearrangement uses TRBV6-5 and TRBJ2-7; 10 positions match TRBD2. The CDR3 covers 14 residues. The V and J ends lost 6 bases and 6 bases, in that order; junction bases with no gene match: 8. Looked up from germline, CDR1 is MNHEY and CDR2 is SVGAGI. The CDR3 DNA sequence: TGTGCCAGCAGGCCCAGCGGGGGGGCTCGCGAGCAGTACGTC. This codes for CASRPSGGAREQYV.

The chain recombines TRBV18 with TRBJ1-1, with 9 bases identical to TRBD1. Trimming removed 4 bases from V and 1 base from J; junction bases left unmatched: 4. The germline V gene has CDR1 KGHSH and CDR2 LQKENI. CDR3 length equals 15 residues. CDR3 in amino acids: CASSRDRARNTEAFF. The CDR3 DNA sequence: TGTGCCAGCTCACGGGACAGGGCTAGGAACACTGAAGCTTTCTTT.

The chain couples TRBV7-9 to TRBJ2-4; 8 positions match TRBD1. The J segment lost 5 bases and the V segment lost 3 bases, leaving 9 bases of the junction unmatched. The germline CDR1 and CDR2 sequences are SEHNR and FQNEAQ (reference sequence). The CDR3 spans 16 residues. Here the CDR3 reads CASSFGQGATQNIQYF. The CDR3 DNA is TGTGCCAGCAGCTTCGGGCAGGGGGCGACCCAAAACATTCAGTACTTC.

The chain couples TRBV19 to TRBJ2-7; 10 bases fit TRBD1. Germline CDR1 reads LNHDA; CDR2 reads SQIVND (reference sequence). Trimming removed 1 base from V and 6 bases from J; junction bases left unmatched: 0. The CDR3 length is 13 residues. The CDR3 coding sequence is TGTGCCAGTAGTATAGGGACAGGGGGCGAGCAGTACTTC. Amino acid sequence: CASSIGTGGEQYF.

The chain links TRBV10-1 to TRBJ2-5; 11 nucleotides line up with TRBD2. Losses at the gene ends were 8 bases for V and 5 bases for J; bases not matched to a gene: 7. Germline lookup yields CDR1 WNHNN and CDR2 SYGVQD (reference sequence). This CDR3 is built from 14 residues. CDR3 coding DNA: TGCGCCAGCGCTTTAGCGGGGGGGAGTGAGACCCAGTACTTC. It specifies CASALAGGSETQYF.

Here the CDR3 reads CSVIGQPNTEAFF. For the CDR3, the DNA is TGCAGCGTGATAGGACAGCCGAACACTGAAGCTTTCTTT. V gene TRBV29-1 combines with J gene TRBJ1-1, with D possibly TRBD1 on 6 matching bases. CDR1 is SQVTM and CDR2 is ANQGSEA in the germline V gene. The length of the CDR3 is 13 residues. V was cut by 6 bases and J by 1 base, with 12 bases left in between.

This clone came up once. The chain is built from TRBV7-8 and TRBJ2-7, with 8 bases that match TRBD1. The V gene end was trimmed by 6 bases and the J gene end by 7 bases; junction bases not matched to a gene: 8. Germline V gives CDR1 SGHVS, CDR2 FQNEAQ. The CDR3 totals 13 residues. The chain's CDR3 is CASRIRGLGEQYF. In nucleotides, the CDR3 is TGTGCCAGCAGGATCAGGGGGCTGGGTGAGCAGTACTTC. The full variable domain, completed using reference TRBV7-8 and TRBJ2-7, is GAGVSQSPRYKVAKRGQDVALRCDPISGHVSLFWYQQALGQGPEFLTYFQNEAQLDKSGLPSDRFFAERPEGSVSTLKIQRTQQEDSAVYLCASRIRGLGEQYFGPGTRLTVT.

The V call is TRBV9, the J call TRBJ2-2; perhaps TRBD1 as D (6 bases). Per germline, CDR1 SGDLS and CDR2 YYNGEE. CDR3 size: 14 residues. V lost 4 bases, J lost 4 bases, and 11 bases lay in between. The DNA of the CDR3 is TGTGCCAGCAGCCCTCCGACAGGCACCGGGGAGCTGTTTTTT. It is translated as CASSPPTGTGELFF.

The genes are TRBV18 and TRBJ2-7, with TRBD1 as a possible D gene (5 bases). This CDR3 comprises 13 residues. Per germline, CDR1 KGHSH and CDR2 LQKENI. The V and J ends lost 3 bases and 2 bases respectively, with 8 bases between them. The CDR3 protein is CASSPQGPYEQYF. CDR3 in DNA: TGTGCCAGCTCACCGCAGGGTCCCTACGAGCAGTACTTC.

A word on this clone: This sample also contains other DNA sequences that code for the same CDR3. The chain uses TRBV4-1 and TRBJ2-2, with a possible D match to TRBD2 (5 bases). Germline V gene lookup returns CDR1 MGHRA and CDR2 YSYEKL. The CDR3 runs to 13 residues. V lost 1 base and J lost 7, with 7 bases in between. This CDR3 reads CASSQVGVGELFF. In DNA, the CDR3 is TGCGCCAGCAGCCAAGTCGGGGTCGGGGAGCTGTTTTTT.

CDR3 amino acids: CASSYSGGASGQPQHF. CDR3 coding DNA: TGTGCCAGCAGTTACTCAGGGGGGGCGAGCGGTCAGCCCCAGCATTTT. V gene TRBV6-6 combines with J gene TRBJ1-5; TRBD1 might be the D (6 bases). CDR3 size: 16 residues. Trimming left V 0 bases short and J 6 bases short, with 15 bases between. Looked up from germline, CDR1 is MNHNY and CDR2 is SVGAGI (reference sequence).

This CDR3 is CASSVPVGLVKETQYF. DNA for the CDR3: TGTGCCAGCAGCGTGCCCGTGGGACTCGTTAAAGAGACCCAGTACTTC. This rearrangement joins TRBV9 to TRBJ2-5; D is perhaps TRBD2 (6 bases). Germline V gene lookup returns CDR1 SGDLS and CDR2 YYNGEE. Trimming pared 2 bases from V and 3 bases from J, leaving 17 bases between. The CDR3 covers 16 residues.

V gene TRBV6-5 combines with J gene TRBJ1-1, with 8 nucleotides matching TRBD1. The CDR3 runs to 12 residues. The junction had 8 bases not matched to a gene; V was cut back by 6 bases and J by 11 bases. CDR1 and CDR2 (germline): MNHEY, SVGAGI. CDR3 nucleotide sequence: TGTGCCAGCAGACACCGGGACAGGTTCGCTTTCTTT. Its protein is CASRHRDRFAFF.

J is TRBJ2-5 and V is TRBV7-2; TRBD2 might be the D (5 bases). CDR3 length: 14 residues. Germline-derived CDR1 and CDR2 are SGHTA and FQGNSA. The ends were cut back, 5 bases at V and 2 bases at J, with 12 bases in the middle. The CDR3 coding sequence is TGTGCCAGCAGCCAATCCGGGGTTCAAGAGACCCAGTACTTC. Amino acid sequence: CASSQSGVQETQYF. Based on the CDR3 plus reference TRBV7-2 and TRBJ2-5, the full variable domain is GAGVSQSPSNKVTEKGKDVELRCDPISGHTALYWYRQSLGQGLEFLIYFQGNSAPDKSGLPSDRFSAERTGGSVSTLTIQRTQQEDSAVYLCASSQSGVQETQYFGPGTRLLVL.

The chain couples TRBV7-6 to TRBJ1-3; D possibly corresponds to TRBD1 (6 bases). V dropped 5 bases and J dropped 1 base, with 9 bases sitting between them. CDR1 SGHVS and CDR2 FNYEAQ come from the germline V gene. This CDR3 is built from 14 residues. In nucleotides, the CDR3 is TGTGCCAGCAGCCGAGGACAGTCTGGAAACACCATATATTTT. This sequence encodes CASSRGQSGNTIYF.

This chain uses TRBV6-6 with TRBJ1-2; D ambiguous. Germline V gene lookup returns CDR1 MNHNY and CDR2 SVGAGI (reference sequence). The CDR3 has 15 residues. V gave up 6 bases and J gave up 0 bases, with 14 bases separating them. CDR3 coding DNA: TGTGCCAGCAGGCCTATACGGAGCCCTAACTATGGCTACACCTTC. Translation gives CASRPIRSPNYGYTF.

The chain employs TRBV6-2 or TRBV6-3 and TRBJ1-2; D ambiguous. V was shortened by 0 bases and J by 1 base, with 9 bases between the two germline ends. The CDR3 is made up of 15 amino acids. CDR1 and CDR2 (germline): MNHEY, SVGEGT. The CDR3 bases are TGTGCCAGCAGTTACTCGACTGAGATTAACTATGGCTACACCTTC. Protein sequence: CASSYSTEINYGYTF.

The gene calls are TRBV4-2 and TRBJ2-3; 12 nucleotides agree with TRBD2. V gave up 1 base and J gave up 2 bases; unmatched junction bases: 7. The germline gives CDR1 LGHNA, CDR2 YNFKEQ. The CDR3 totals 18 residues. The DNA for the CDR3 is TGTGCCAGCAGCCAAGGTCTAGCGGGGGGGTGGGACACAGATACGCAGTATTTT. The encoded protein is CASSQGLAGGWDTDTQYF.

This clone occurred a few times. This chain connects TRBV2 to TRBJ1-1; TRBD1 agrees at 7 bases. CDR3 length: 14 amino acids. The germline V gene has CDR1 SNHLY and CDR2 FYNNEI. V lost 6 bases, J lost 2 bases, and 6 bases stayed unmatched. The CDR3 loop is CASSTRGYNTEAFF. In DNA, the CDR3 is TGTGCCAGCAGCACCAGGGGGTATAACACTGAAGCTTTCTTT. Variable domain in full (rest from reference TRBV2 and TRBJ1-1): EPEVTQTPSHQVTQMGQEVILRCVPISNHLYFYWYRQILGQKVEFLVSFYNNEISEKSEIFDDQFSVERPDGSNFTLKIRSTKLEDSAMYFCASSTRGYNTEAFFGQGTRLTVV.

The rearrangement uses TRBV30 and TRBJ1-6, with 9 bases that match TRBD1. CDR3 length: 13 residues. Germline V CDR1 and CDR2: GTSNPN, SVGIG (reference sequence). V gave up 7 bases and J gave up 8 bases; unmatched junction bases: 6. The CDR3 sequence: CAYLQGADSPLHF. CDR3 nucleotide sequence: TGTGCCTATCTACAGGGGGCGGATTCACCCCTCCACTTT. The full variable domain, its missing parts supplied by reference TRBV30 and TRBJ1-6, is SQTIHQWPATLVQPVGSPLSLECTVEGTSNPNLYWYRQAAGRGLQLLFYSVGIGQISSEVPQNLSASRPQDRQFILSSKKLLLSDSGFYLCAYLQGADSPLHFGNGTRLTVT.

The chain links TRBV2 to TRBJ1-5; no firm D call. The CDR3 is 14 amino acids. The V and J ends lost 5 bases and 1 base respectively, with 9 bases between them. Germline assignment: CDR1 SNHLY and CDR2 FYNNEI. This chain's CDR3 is CASSQDASNQPQHF. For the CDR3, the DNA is TGTGCCAGCAGTCAGGATGCAAGCAATCAGCCCCAGCATTTT.

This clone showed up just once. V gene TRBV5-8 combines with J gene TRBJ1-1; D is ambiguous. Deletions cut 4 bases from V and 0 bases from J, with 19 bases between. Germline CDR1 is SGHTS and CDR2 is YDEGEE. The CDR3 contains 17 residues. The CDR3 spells CASSAPPLVRMNTEAFF. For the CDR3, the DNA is TGTGCCAGCAGCGCACCGCCCCTAGTCAGAATGAACACTGAAGCTTTCTTT.

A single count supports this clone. Written as DNA, the CDR3 is TGTGCCAGCAGCTTAGCCCAGGGGACATATAGCAATCAGCCCCAGCATTTT. Residues: CASSLAQGTYSNQPQHF. This chain connects TRBV7-8 to TRBJ1-5; tentatively, D is TRBD1 (6 bases). V was clipped by 0 bases and J by 0 bases, with 12 bases between them. CDR1 is SGHVS, CDR2 FQNEAQ, per germline. The CDR3 spans 17 residues. The variable domain in full, completed from reference TRBV7-8 and TRBJ1-5, reads GAGVSQSPRYKVAKRGQDVALRCDPISGHVSLFWYQQALGQGPEFLTYFQNEAQLDKSGLPSDRFFAERPEGSVSTLKIQRTQQEDSAVYLCASSLAQGTYSNQPQHFGDGTRLSIL.

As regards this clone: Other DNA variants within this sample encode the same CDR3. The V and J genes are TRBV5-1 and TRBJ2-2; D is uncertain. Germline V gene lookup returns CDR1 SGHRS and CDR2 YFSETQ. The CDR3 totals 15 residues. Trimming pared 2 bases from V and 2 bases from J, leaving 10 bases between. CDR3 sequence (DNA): TGCGCCAGCAGCTTTGGTGGCACCAACACCGGGGAGCTGTTTTTT. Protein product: CASSFGGTNTGELFF.

In DNA form, the CDR3 reads TGTGCCAGCAGCGTAGGATTGATGAGGGGGGGAGGCACAGATACGCAGTATTTT. Residues: CASSVGLMRGGGTDTQYF. V usage is TRBV9 and J usage is TRBJ2-3; possible D gene TRBD2, 7 bases. The CDR3 extends over 18 amino acids. Germline V CDR1 and CDR2: SGDLS, YYNGEE. Trimming cost V 0 bases and J 1 base, with 18 bases left between them.

In nucleotides, the CDR3 is TGTGCCAGCAGCGTAGGACAGGGAGGGTATCAGCCCCAGCATTTT. As protein: CASSVGQGGYQPQHF. This chain joins TRBV5-6 and TRBJ1-5; TRBD1 matches 8 bases. The CDR3 runs 15 residues. The germline V gene has CDR1 SGHDT and CDR2 YYEEEE. V lost 4 bases, J lost 5 bases, and 8 bases stayed unmatched.

The CDR3 reads CASSLVRGAGNTIYF. CDR3 nucleotides: TGTGCCAGCAGCTTAGTGCGGGGCGCTGGAAACACCATATATTTT. The chain combines TRBV11-2 with TRBJ1-3, with D maybe TRBD1 (5 bases). The CDR3 runs 15 residues. V lost 1 base and J 2 bases, leaving 9 bases between the germline ends. Germline V gives CDR1 SGHAT, CDR2 FQNNGV.